The source of this TCR beta chain is a study of cytomegalovirus exposure and HLA in healthy donors. Both 60 Vbeta primers and 13 Jbeta primers went into the PCR. Libraries were prepared by immunoSEQ multiplex PCR; TCRdb keeps only in-frame clonotypes and omits some of them. The sample lists some 150,000 clones; roughly 80% were seen once. Per the germline V gene, CDR1 is DFQATT and CDR2 is SNEGSKA (reference sequence). The CDR3 contains 8 residues. V lost 6 bases to trimming and J lost 14 bases, with 9 bases between them. Input material: PBMCs. The chain is built from TRBV20-1 and TRBJ2-3, with D tentatively TRBD2 (5 bases). The sequence came from a woman between 35 and 50 years old in good health and CMV-seropositive. The CDR3 region is CSADEGYF. In DNA, the CDR3 is TGCAGTGCGGATGAGGGGTATTTT.